The 10 T cell receptor beta chains reported below all come from one sample, sequenced in a study of high-grade serous ovarian cancer treatment subgroups. Produced via immunoSEQ multiplex PCR; TCRdb's table is partial and in-frame only. The sample lists about 1,600 clones, approximately 70% occurring once. Tumor tissue was taken before any definitive surgery or chemotherapy was given. The material sequenced was tumor tissue. These receptors all come from a human donor with high-grade serous ovarian cancer.

This chain connects TRBV5-6 to TRBJ1-1; D unclear. V lost 1 base, J lost 4 bases, and 11 bases lay in between. Germline CDR1 and CDR2: SGHDT and YYEEEE. There are 14 residues in the CDR3. CDR3 protein: CASSLSSIGTEAFF. The DNA for the CDR3 is TGTGCCAGCAGCTTGAGTAGTATTGGCACTGAAGCTTTCTTT.

V gene TRBV2 combines with J gene TRBJ1-1; 8 bases match TRBD1. With V trimmed by 2 bases and J by 12 bases, 2 bases remained unmatched. Germline CDR1 and CDR2: SNHLY and FYNNEI. The CDR3 consists of 11 residues. Here the CDR3 DNA reads TGTGCCAGCAGTGAACAGGGGGCATCTTTCTTT. It codes for CASSEQGASFF.

This clone has more than one count but fewer than ten. The chain joins TRBV7-2 to TRBJ2-2, with 15 nucleotides matching TRBD2. Germline lookup yields CDR1 SGHTA and CDR2 FQGNSA. V shed 1 base, J shed 3 bases, and the junction held 3 bases outside the gene matches. The CDR3 contains 18 residues. Here the CDR3 DNA reads TGTGCCAGCAGCTTAGGGACTAGCGGGGGGGCCTACACCGGGGAGCTGTTTTTT. Translation gives CASSLGTSGGAYTGELFF.

This chain uses TRBV7-9 with TRBJ2-7, with 8 bases lining up with TRBD2. Per the germline V gene, CDR1 is SEHNR and CDR2 is FQNEAQ (reference sequence). The CDR3 length is 19 residues. Trimming at V came to 4 bases and at J to 4 bases, leaving 21 bases not matched to a gene. CDR3 nucleotide sequence: TGTGCCAGCAGCTCATGGATGACGCCGGGGCGGGAGGTTATTTACGAGCAGTACTTC. This gives the protein CASSSWMTPGREVIYEQYF.

CDR3 protein: CASSSGGGNSPLHF. CDR3 nucleotides: TGTGCCAGCAGCTCGGGGGGCGGTAATTCACCCCTCCACTTT. The chain joins TRBV11-2 to TRBJ1-6; TRBD1 is a possible D gene (6 bases). Germline CDR1 SGHAT, CDR2 FQNNGV. The CDR3 has 14 amino acids. Deletions cut 4 bases from V and 6 bases from J, with 10 bases between.

The chain is built from TRBV2 and TRBJ1-1, with 8 bases that match TRBD1. CDR1 and CDR2 from the germline V gene are SNHLY and FYNNEI. V shed 7 bases, J shed 5 bases, and the junction held 18 bases outside the gene matches. The CDR3 extends over 17 amino acids. The CDR3 is CASIRAISDRVDTEAFF. The CDR3 DNA sequence: TGTGCCAGCATAAGAGCCATTTCGGACAGGGTGGATACTGAAGCTTTCTTT. The variable domain in full, with the rest retrieved from reference TRBV2 and TRBJ1-1, is EPEVTQTPSHQVTQMGQEVILRCVPISNHLYFYWYRQILGQKVEFLVSFYNNEISEKSEIFDDQFSVERPDGSNFTLKIRSTKLEDSAMYFCASIRAISDRVDTEAFFGQGTRLTVV.

This clone is labeled large. This chain connects TRBV14 to TRBJ2-5, with 8 nucleotides matching TRBD1. This CDR3 contains 17 residues. Trimming at V came to 1 base and at J to 1 base, leaving 8 bases not matched to a gene. The germline V gene has CDR1 SGHDN and CDR2 FVKESK. The chain's CDR3 is CASSQGDRSTRQETQYF. Written as DNA, the CDR3 is TGTGCCAGCAGCCAAGGGGACAGGTCAACCCGCCAAGAGACCCAGTACTTC.

V usage is TRBV28 and J usage is TRBJ2-5; 7 nucleotides match TRBD2. This CDR3 contains 15 residues. In germline, CDR1 is MDHEN, CDR2 SYDVKM. Germline trimming cut 5 bases from V and 2 bases from J; bases unmatched to any gene: 8. The CDR3 reads CASSPYGLVQETQYF. CDR3 DNA sequence: TGTGCCAGCAGTCCCTATGGACTAGTTCAAGAGACCCAGTACTTC.

This chain joins TRBV11-3 and TRBJ1-3; D uncertain. The CDR3 loop spans 14 amino acids. CDR1 is SGHNT, CDR2 YENEEA, per germline. Trimming shortened V by 5 bases and J by 1 base, and 9 bases separated the two germline ends. The CDR3 nucleotides are TGTGCCAGCAGCCGAGGAGTATCTGGAAACACCATATATTTT. Protein product: CASSRGVSGNTIYF.

The count of this clone is one. The V call is TRBV10-3, the J call TRBJ1-4; 11 bases fit TRBD1. CDR1 and CDR2 from the germline V gene are ENHRY and SYGVKD. The V and J ends lost 6 bases and 6 bases, in that order; junction bases with no gene match: 15. CDR3 length equals 18 residues. The CDR3 nucleotides read TGTGCCATCAGAGGGACAGGGGGGTGTATATCGACCGATGAAAAACTGTTTTTT. It specifies CAIRGTGGCISTDEKLFF.